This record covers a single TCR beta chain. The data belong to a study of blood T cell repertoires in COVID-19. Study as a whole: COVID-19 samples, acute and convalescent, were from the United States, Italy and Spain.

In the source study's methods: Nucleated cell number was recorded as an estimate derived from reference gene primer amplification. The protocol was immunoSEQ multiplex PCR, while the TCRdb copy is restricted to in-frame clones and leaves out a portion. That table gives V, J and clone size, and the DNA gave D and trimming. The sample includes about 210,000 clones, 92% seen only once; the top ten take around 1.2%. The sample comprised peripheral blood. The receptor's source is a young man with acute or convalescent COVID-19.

CDR3 coding DNA: TGCGCCAGCAGCAATGAGGCGGGAGGTAACACCGGGGAGCTGTTTTTT. Amino acid sequence: CASSNEAGGNTGELFF. The chain employs TRBV5-1 and TRBJ2-2; 8 bases are a match to TRBD2. Looked up from germline, CDR1 is SGHRS and CDR2 is YFSETQ. V was clipped by 4 bases and J by 2 bases; unmatched bases: 7. CDR3 length equals 16 residues.